This TCR beta chain was found in a study of blood T cell repertoires in COVID-19. Study information: Sites in the United States, Italy and Spain provided acute and convalescent COVID-19 samples.

This clone was found a few times. Authors' data handling: The authors estimated nucleated cell counts from reference gene primer amplification. Some clones are missing from TCRdb's copy, which holds only in-frame ones; the method was immunoSEQ multiplex PCR. The D gene and trimming were derived from the DNA, and the V and J assignments and clone size from that table. The repertoire holds almost 300,000 clones, with around 87% as singletons. From germline, CDR1 is LGHDT and CDR2 YNNKEL (reference sequence). The CDR3 runs to 15 residues. Trimming removed 0 bases at V and 4 bases at J, with 12 bases between.

The gene calls are TRBV3-1 (or the pseudogene TRBV3-2) and TRBJ1-2; D is perhaps TRBD1 (5 bases). The origin of this receptor is a man between 65 and 85 years old with acute or convalescent COVID-19. Material: peripheral blood. CDR3 bases: TGTGCCAGCAGCCAAGATATGGGGCAGGTCTATGGCTACACCTTC. Its protein product is CASSQDMGQVYGYTF.